These 29 T cell receptor beta chains share one sample of origin, sequenced in a study of cytomegalovirus exposure and HLA in healthy donors. The PCR contained 60 Vbeta and 13 Jbeta primers. Sequencing used immunoSEQ multiplex PCR; TCRdb keeps in-frame clones, though not all of them. The data show under 200,000 clones, with more than 65% seen just once and around 2.8% held by the top ten. The sequenced material came from PBMCs. The source of these receptors is a woman between 40 and 55 years old in good health and CMV-seropositive.

The chain couples TRBV27 to TRBJ1-2; 7 bases line up with TRBD1. The CDR3 runs 17 residues. V lost 5 bases and J lost 8; bases outside the gene matches: 20. CDR1 MNHEY and CDR2 SMNVEV come from the germline V gene (reference sequence). The CDR3 loop reads CASSPHGPPGQQRGYTF. CDR3 nucleotide sequence: TGTGCCAGCAGTCCTCACGGGCCGCCGGGACAGCAGAGAGGCTACACCTTC.

This clone was observed once. V and J are TRBV6-5 and TRBJ2-3; D perhaps matches TRBD1 (6 bases). This CDR3 is built from 13 residues. Trimming cost V 7 bases and J 6 bases, with 14 bases left between them. Germline V CDR1 and CDR2: MNHEY, SVGAGI. The CDR3 sequence is CASTSLQGDTQYF. DNA for the CDR3: TGTGCCAGCACTTCGTTACAGGGTGATACGCAGTATTTT.

This clone occurred once. In nucleotides, the CDR3 is TGTGCCAGCAGTTACGGGGGGACTGAAGCTTTCTTT. Translating it yields CASSYGGTEAFF. J is TRBJ1-1 and V is TRBV6-5; tentatively, D is TRBD1 (5 bases). This CDR3 spans 12 amino acids. The V gene's germline CDR1 is MNHEY and CDR2 SVGAGI. Trimming stripped 2 bases from V and 5 bases from J, with 6 bases between.

The V gene is TRBV19, the J gene TRBJ1-2; D is possibly TRBD1 (5 bases). CDR1 and CDR2 (germline): LNHDA, SQIVND (reference sequence). CDR3 length: 12 residues. V was trimmed by 7 bases and J by 8 bases, leaving 14 bases between them. The CDR3 sequence is CASTDSIKGYTF. CDR3 in DNA: TGTGCCAGTACCGACAGTATTAAGGGCTACACCTTC.

The rearrangement uses TRBV6-1 and TRBJ2-7; D remains unclear. V was cut by 5 bases and J by 3 bases, with 5 bases left in between. Germline V lookup: CDR1 MNHNS, CDR2 SASEGT. CDR3 length: 11 amino acids. The CDR3 sequence: CASSLRYEQYF. The CDR3 DNA follows: TGTGCCAGCAGTCTCCGCTACGAGCAGTACTTC.

This chain joins TRBV18 and TRBJ1-1; tentative D call: TRBD1 (5 bases). CDR3 length equals 13 residues. Looked up from germline, CDR1 is KGHSH and CDR2 is LQKENI. V lost 3 bases to trimming and J lost 7 bases, with 12 bases between them. The DNA for the CDR3 is TGTGCCAGCTCACCTACAGGTTTATATGAAGCTTTCTTT. Residues: CASSPTGLYEAFF.

J is TRBJ2-5 and V is TRBV6-5; TRBD1 aligns across 8 bases. The CDR3 is 16 amino acids. Per germline, CDR1 MNHEY and CDR2 SVGAGI. V lost 4 bases to trimming and J lost 4 bases; unmatched junction nucleotides: 11. The CDR3: CASSLMRQGKLETQYF. The CDR3 nucleotides read TGTGCCAGCAGTTTGATGAGACAGGGGAAATTAGAGACCCAGTACTTC.

A few counts support this clone. The genes are TRBV9 and TRBJ2-1; the D gene is possibly TRBD2 (6 bases). The V and J ends lost 5 bases and 9 bases respectively, with 15 bases between them. CDR3 length: 13 amino acids. Germline V gene lookup returns CDR1 SGDLS and CDR2 YYNGEE. CDR3 in DNA: TGTGCCAGCAGTGGCGGGGTCATACGTGAGCAGTTCTTC. The encoded protein is CASSGGVIREQFF.

The chain links TRBV29-1 to TRBJ2-3; TRBD2 might be the D (6 bases). Germline assignment: CDR1 SQVTM and CDR2 ANQGSEA. CDR3 size: 17 residues. V lost 0 bases and J 0 bases, leaving 16 bases between the germline ends. CDR3: CSVEDYRRDPSTDTQYF. In DNA form, the CDR3 reads TGCAGCGTTGAAGATTACCGGCGGGATCCAAGCACAGATACGCAGTATTTT.

This sequence joins TRBV2 and TRBJ2-5; D is perhaps TRBD1 (8 bases). V lost 6 bases and J 5 bases, leaving 19 bases between the germline ends. The CDR3 contains 15 residues. In germline, CDR1 is SNHLY, CDR2 FYNNEI. CDR3 sequence: CASSAAQGGGETQYF. The CDR3 bases are TGTGCCAGCAGCGCCGCACAGGGGGGAGGGGAGACCCAGTACTTC.

The chain carries TRBV29-1 and TRBJ2-1, with a weak D call TRBD1 (6 bases). The length of the CDR3 is 13 residues. CDR1 is SQVTM, CDR2 ANQGSEA, per germline. The V end lost 4 bases, the J end lost 4 bases, and 11 bases lay between the germline ends. The chain's CDR3 is CSVGQVPYNEQFF. The CDR3 DNA follows: TGCAGCGTTGGACAGGTACCATACAATGAGCAGTTCTTC.

This chain's CDR3 is CSLKRVSEKLFF. The CDR3 nucleotides are TGCAGCCTGAAGAGGGTTAGCGAAAAACTGTTTTTT. This chain links TRBV29-1 with TRBJ1-4; D is unresolved. V was trimmed by 8 bases and J by 8 bases, leaving 15 bases between them. The CDR3 length is 12 residues. CDR1 and CDR2 from the germline V gene are SQVTM and ANQGSEA.

The V call is TRBV4-3, the J call TRBJ1-1; TRBD1 matches 8 bases. This CDR3 contains 17 residues. Germline loops: CDR1 LGHNA, CDR2 YSLEER. The junction had 9 bases not matched to a gene; V was cut back by 0 bases and J by 3 bases. The CDR3 DNA reads TGCGCCAGCAGCCAAGATAGCCAGGGGGCGATTTACACTGAAGCTTTCTTT. Amino acids: CASSQDSQGAIYTEAFF.

The genes are TRBV7-2 and TRBJ2-7; 8 bases fit TRBD2. The CDR3 has 18 residues. With 1 base clipped from V and 0 bases from J, the junction kept 11 bases outside the gene matches. CDR1 is SGHTA, CDR2 FQGNSA, per germline. The CDR3, as DNA: TGTGCCAGCAGCTTAGTAGGTTCGGGGAGCGGGAGCTCCTACGAGCAGTACTTC. It is translated as CASSLVGSGSGSSYEQYF.

The V gene is TRBV6-5, the J gene TRBJ2-7; TRBD2 might be the D (5 bases). The germline CDR1 and CDR2 sequences are MNHEY and SVGAGI. The V end lost 1 base, the J end lost 7 bases, and 14 bases lay between the germline ends. This CDR3 comprises 14 residues. CDR3 in amino acids: CASSYFGVLGEQYF. CDR3 in DNA: TGTGCCAGCAGTTACTTCGGGGTCCTGGGGGAGCAGTACTTC.

V is TRBV2 and J is TRBJ2-3; 10 bases are a match to TRBD2. V dropped 5 bases and J dropped 4; count of bases not matched to a gene: 6. The CDR3 contains 15 residues. Germline lookup yields CDR1 SNHLY and CDR2 FYNNEI. CDR3 bases: TGTGCCAGCAGTCCGCTAGCGGGAGTGCCAGATACGCAGTATTTT. Translated, it gives CASSPLAGVPDTQYF. The full variable domain, in which reference TRBV2 and TRBJ2-3 provide the parts outside the CDR3, is EPEVTQTPSHQVTQMGQEVILRCVPISNHLYFYWYRQILGQKVEFLVSFYNNEISEKSEIFDDQFSVERPDGSNFTLKIRSTKLEDSAMYFCASSPLAGVPDTQYFGPGTRLTVL.

This chain links TRBV5-6 with TRBJ1-5; D is unclear. The CDR3 is 13 residues long. V was cut by 3 bases and J by 11 bases, with 15 bases left in between. Germline V gene lookup returns CDR1 SGHDT and CDR2 YYEEEE. CDR3 amino acids: CASSSALATAQHF. Written as DNA, the CDR3 is TGTGCCAGCAGCTCTGCTTTGGCCACAGCCCAGCATTTT.

This sequence joins TRBV7-9 and TRBJ2-5; possibly TRBD2 for D (6 bases). Germline V gene lookup returns CDR1 SEHNR and CDR2 FQNEAQ (reference sequence). Trimming cost V 4 bases and J 2 bases, with 20 bases left between them. This CDR3 spans 17 amino acids. The CDR3 DNA reads as TGTGCCAGCAGCTGGGGGTCGGGAGCCCCCCCACAAGAGACCCAGTACTTC. Amino acid sequence: CASSWGSGAPPQETQYF.

The rearrangement links TRBV7-3 to TRBJ2-7, with 9 bases identical to TRBD1. CDR3 size: 14 residues. V dropped 8 bases and J dropped 7; count of bases not matched to a gene: 12. Per the germline V gene, CDR1 is SGHTA and CDR2 is FQGTGA. The CDR3 reads CASATGQGSEEQYF. The CDR3 coding sequence is TGTGCCAGCGCGACGGGACAGGGAAGTGAAGAGCAGTACTTC.

V usage is TRBV11-2 and J usage is TRBJ2-7; TRBD1 is a possible D gene (5 bases). The CDR3 sequence is 17 residues long. With 1 base removed from V and 3 bases from J, the gap between germline ends came to 19 bases. CDR1 is SGHAT and CDR2 is FQNNGV in the germline V gene. As DNA, the CDR3 is TGTGCCAGCAGCTTAGGGTGGGGCGGCGGAATCAGCTACGAGCAGTACTTC. Translation gives CASSLGWGGGISYEQYF.

The CDR3 region is CASSLAGRVGQPQHF. The CDR3 DNA is TGTGCCAGTAGTCTCGCCGGCAGGGTAGGTCAGCCCCAGCATTTT. V is TRBV19 and J is TRBJ1-5; D is possibly TRBD1 (5 bases). The germline V gene encodes CDR1 LNHDA and CDR2 SQIVND (reference sequence). The CDR3 loop spans 15 amino acids. The germline V and J ends were trimmed by 5 bases and 6 bases, with 17 bases remaining between them.

This chain uses TRBV7-9 with TRBJ2-5; 9 bases are shared with TRBD2. The CDR3 has 13 amino acids. Germline assignment: CDR1 SEHNR and CDR2 FQNEAQ (reference sequence). The V segment lost 5 bases and the J segment 4 bases; nucleotides outside the gene matches: 2. The CDR3 DNA follows: TGTGCCAGCAGCGCGACTAGCGGAGAGACCCAGTACTTC. The encoded protein is CASSATSGETQYF.

This chain connects TRBV6-5 to TRBJ1-2; perhaps TRBD1 as D (6 bases). This CDR3 has 16 amino acids. Trimming shortened V by 0 bases and J by 0 bases, and 11 bases separated the two germline ends. Germline V gene sequence: CDR1 MNHEY, CDR2 SVGAGI. CDR3: CASSYSRQAANYGYTF. CDR3 nucleotides: TGTGCCAGCAGTTACTCCCGACAGGCCGCTAACTATGGCTACACCTTC.

The chain uses TRBV10-3 and TRBJ2-3, with D possibly TRBD1 on 5 matching bases. V was trimmed by 7 bases and J by 4 bases, leaving 12 bases between them. Germline V gives CDR1 ENHRY, CDR2 SYGVKD. The CDR3 contains 13 residues. The CDR3 sequence is CAITASGSDTQYF. DNA of the CDR3: TGTGCCATCACGGCGTCAGGGTCAGATACGCAGTATTTT.

This clone showed up just once. This chain connects TRBV6-1 to TRBJ1-4; TRBD1 agrees at 10 bases. The length of the CDR3 is 15 residues. Losses at the gene ends were 4 bases for V and 7 bases for J; bases not matched to a gene: 6. The germline CDR1 and CDR2 sequences are MNHNS and SASEGT. This CDR3 is CASSAPGTGVEKLFF. CDR3 coding DNA: TGTGCCAGCAGTGCGCCCGGGACAGGGGTTGAAAAACTGTTTTTT.

This clone was picked up a small number of times. This sequence joins TRBV9 and TRBJ2-1; 9 bases match TRBD2. Germline V lookup: CDR1 SGDLS, CDR2 YYNGEE. The CDR3 runs 15 residues. V lost 0 bases, J lost 7 bases, and 5 bases stayed unmatched. CDR3 loop: CASSVGTSAVNEQFF. The CDR3, as DNA: TGTGCCAGCAGCGTAGGGACTAGCGCAGTGAATGAGCAGTTCTTC.

A note on this clone: The same CDR3 also results from other DNA sequences found in this sample. The chain combines TRBV15 with TRBJ2-7; 7 bases map to TRBD2. This CDR3 has 16 residues. V was pared by 0 bases and J by 0 bases, with 5 bases of the junction left unmatched. CDR1 and CDR2 (germline): LNHNV, YYDKDF (reference sequence). The CDR3 region has the DNA TGTGCCACCAGCAGAGACGCTAGCGGTACCTCCTACGAGCAGTACTTC. Translation: CATSRDASGTSYEQYF.

J is TRBJ2-3 and V is TRBV5-8; a weak D match, TRBD1 (6 bases). V lost 4 bases and J 3 bases, leaving 18 bases between the germline ends. Germline CDR1 and CDR2: SGHTS and YDEGEE. This CDR3 is built from 16 residues. CDR3 protein: CASSLNRDVMTDTQYF. In nucleotides, the CDR3 is TGTGCCAGCAGCCTGAACAGGGACGTCATGACAGATACGCAGTATTTT.

This clone was observed once. The V and J genes are TRBV9 and TRBJ1-1; D is uncertain. Trimming stripped 0 bases from V and 4 bases from J, with 7 bases between. Per germline, CDR1 SGDLS and CDR2 YYNGEE. This CDR3 comprises 13 residues. The CDR3 coding sequence is TGTGCCAGCAGCGTAGTTGAGGGCACTGAAGCTTTCTTT. This encodes CASSVVEGTEAFF.